The next 14 T cell receptor beta chains were all read from a single sample in a study of identifying expanded T cells in peripheral blood. Libraries were prepared by immunoSEQ multiplex PCR; TCRdb keeps only in-frame clonotypes and omits some of them. The table shows some 78,000 clones, with around 89% occurring only once. The sample comprised blood. All receptors come from a person between 18 and 75 years old in good health.

As regards this clone: Without the conserved terminal phenylalanine or tryptophan, this CDR3 likely stems from a read error. The limits of the CDR3 on the DNA are not certain, so only TCRdb's listed CDR3 is given. The chain has TRBV20-1 and TRBJ2-3; the table's D call TRBD2 went unverified against the DNA. Germline V gene lookup returns CDR1 DFQATT and CDR2 SNEGSKA (reference sequence). The CDR3 comprises 11 residues, both ends counted. CDR3 protein: CSARGLADFYL.

This clone was observed a handful of times. CDR3 nucleotide sequence: TGTGCCACCAGCAGGGTACAGGGGACTGGGGCCAACGTCCTGACTTTC. Protein: CATSRVQGTGANVLTF. The chain carries TRBV15 and TRBJ2-6; TRBD1 agrees at 7 bases. The CDR3 has 16 amino acids. Losses at the gene ends were 3 bases for V and 2 bases for J; bases not matched to a gene: 4. Germline CDR1 LNHNV, CDR2 YYDKDF (reference sequence). Using reference TRBV15 and TRBJ2-6 for the parts outside the CDR3, the full variable domain is DAMVIQNPRYQVTQFGKPVTLSCSQTLNHNVMYWYQQKSSQAPKLLFHYYDKDFNNEADTPDNFQSRRPNTSFCFLDIRSPGLGDTAMYLCATSRVQGTGANVLTFGAGSRLTVL.

This clone was picked up one time. This chain joins TRBV23-1 and TRBJ2-1; 9 nucleotides align to TRBD1. Being an ORF, TRBV23-1 has a function that is uncertain. V gave up 6 bases and J gave up 9 bases; unmatched junction bases: 9. The CDR3 loop spans 14 amino acids. Here the CDR3 DNA reads TGCGCCAGCAGCCAAAGGACAGGGGCGGGTGAGCAGTTCTTC. Translation: CASSQRTGAGEQFF.

The chain combines TRBV9 with TRBJ1-1; D uncertain. The CDR3 consists of 13 residues. The V gene's germline CDR1 is SGDLS and CDR2 YYNGEE. Trimming removed 4 bases at V and 5 bases at J, with 12 bases between. CDR3 coding DNA: TGTGCCAGCAGCCCGGACCCTGGGACTGAAGCTTTCTTT. Translated, it gives CASSPDPGTEAFF. Based on the CDR3 plus reference TRBV9 and TRBJ1-1, the full variable domain is DSGVTQTPKHLITATGQRVTLRCSPRSGDLSVYWYQQSLDQGLQFLIQYYNGEERAKGNILERFSAQQFPDLHSELNLSSLELGDSALYFCASSPDPGTEAFFGQGTRLTVV.

In this sample, this clone turned up a few times. CDR3 in amino acids: CASSLAQGSGANVLTF. The CDR3, as DNA: TGCGCCAGCAGCTTGGCCCAGGGATCCGGGGCCAACGTCCTGACTTTC. The chain couples TRBV5-1 to TRBJ2-6; D is perhaps TRBD1 (5 bases). Germline loops: CDR1 SGHRS, CDR2 YFSETQ. The CDR3 consists of 16 residues. V was pared by 0 bases and J by 4 bases, with 11 bases between. The variable domain in full, with the rest retrieved from reference TRBV5-1 and TRBJ2-6, is KAGVTQTPRYLIKTRGQQVTLSCSPISGHRSVSWYQQTPGQGLQFLFEYFSETQRNKGNFPGRFSGRQFSNSRSEMNVSTLELGDSALYLCASSLAQGSGANVLTFGAGSRLTVL.

The chain recombines TRBV4-3 with TRBJ2-7; 7 positions agree with TRBD1. The V and J ends lost 4 bases and 2 bases, in that order; junction bases with no gene match: 8. CDR1 LGHNA and CDR2 YSLEER come from the germline V gene. The CDR3 has 15 residues. The CDR3 loop is CASSRGQNQPYEQYF. CDR3 in DNA: TGCGCCAGCAGCCGGGGACAGAATCAACCCTACGAGCAGTACTTC.

The chain combines TRBV6-1 with TRBJ1-6; D remains ambiguous. Between the trimmed V and J ends, which lost 8 bases and 1 base, there was a span of 6 bases. CDR1 is MNHNS and CDR2 is SASEGT in the germline V gene. This CDR3 has 13 amino acids. DNA of the CDR3: TGTGCCAGCGCGGAGTCCTATAATTCACCCCTCCACTTT. This codes for CASAESYNSPLHF.

The chain is built from TRBV11-2 and TRBJ1-1, with D possibly TRBD1 on 5 matching bases. This CDR3 has 13 residues. Germline V gene sequence: CDR1 SGHAT, CDR2 FQNNGV. V was pared by 1 base and J by 11 bases, with 14 bases between. CDR3 loop: CASSLGGTSRAFF. The CDR3 region has the DNA TGTGCCAGCAGCTTAGGGGGGACCTCACGGGCTTTCTTT.

The chain couples TRBV28 to TRBJ2-3, with TRBD2 matching 15 bases. This CDR3 comprises 19 residues. V lost 7 bases and J lost 0; bases outside the gene matches: 11. Germline V gives CDR1 MDHEN, CDR2 SYDVKM. CDR3 protein: CASTWNGLAGGTSTDTQYF. In DNA form, the CDR3 reads TGTGCCAGCACTTGGAACGGACTAGCGGGGGGGACTAGCACAGATACGCAGTATTTT.

The gene calls are TRBV7-8 and TRBJ1-1; D perhaps matches TRBD1 (6 bases). Germline V gives CDR1 SGHVS, CDR2 FQNEAQ. CDR3 length: 16 amino acids. Trimming stripped 5 bases from V and 1 base from J, with 17 bases between. CDR3 DNA: TGTGCCAGCAGCCATAGGGGGTCGGAGAGGAACACTGAAGCTTTCTTT. It translates to CASSHRGSERNTEAFF.

Here the CDR3 reads CAISEPPPGRQYF. The DNA of the CDR3 is TGTGCCATCAGTGAGCCCCCCCCAGGCCGGCAGTACTTC. The rearrangement joins TRBV10-3 to TRBJ2-7, with D unclear. CDR3 length: 13 amino acids. The germline V and J ends were trimmed by 2 bases and 9 bases, with 14 bases remaining between them. The germline V gene encodes CDR1 ENHRY and CDR2 SYGVKD.

This chain joins TRBV6-5 and TRBJ2-7, with a tentative D call TRBD2 (5 bases). Germline CDR1 is MNHEY and CDR2 is SVGAGI. V lost 2 bases to trimming and J lost 7 bases, with 9 bases between them. The CDR3 has 12 residues. The CDR3 DNA follows: TGTGCCAGCAGTTACCCCTCGGGGGAGCAGTACTTC. It yields the protein CASSYPSGEQYF.

This chain connects TRBV9 to TRBJ1-4; TRBD1 matches at 8 bases. CDR1 is SGDLS and CDR2 is YYNGEE in the germline V gene. After removal of 0 bases from V and 3 bases from J, the junction contained 1 base not matched to a gene. The CDR3 consists of 15 residues. In nucleotides, the CDR3 is TGTGCCAGCAGCGTAGCGGGACAGGCTAATGAAAAACTGTTTTTT. As protein: CASSVAGQANEKLFF.

This chain uses TRBV18 with TRBJ2-5; maybe TRBD2 (7 bases). This CDR3 has 14 amino acids. CDR1 is KGHSH, CDR2 LQKENI, per germline. V was clipped by 6 bases and J by 5 bases, with 16 bases between them. DNA for the CDR3: TGTGCCAGCTCCAGTAAGGGGGGGCACGAGACCCAGTACTTC. Translating gives CASSSKGGHETQYF.